Reported below is one TCR beta chain. Its antigen is currently unknown. UMIs and a universal primer site were added when TCR cDNA was made by 5'RACE template switching. Via MiXCR, TCRdb re-called the 5' RACE reads, giving one row per CDR3 protein. This sample has about 350,000 distinct CDR3 sequences, with more than 9% found just once. This sample was taken from a study of T cells after yellow fever vaccination. Study information: SMART-Seq v4 Ultra Low Input served to prepare low-cell-number fractions.

General study findings and limits: Among all clonotypes, a small share was observed in both CD4 and CD8 compartments. Most clones from primary vaccination resurfaced after the booster (around 97% CD4, less than 90% CD8).

Germline assignment: CDR1 SGHTA and CDR2 FQGNSA. V dropped 5 bases and J dropped 8 bases, with 13 bases sitting between them. The CDR3 runs 13 residues. The source is a man between 18 and 29 years old who received the YFV17D yellow fever vaccine. This chain connects TRBV7-2 to TRBJ2-1, with D tentatively TRBD2 (7 bases). The specimen comprised PBMCs, sampled on the day of the first yellow fever vaccination. CDR3: CASSHAGGHEQFF. The CDR3 region has the DNA TGTGCCAGCAGCCACGCCGGGGGGCATGAGCAGTTCTTC.